This entry concerns a single T cell receptor (beta chain). TCRdb re-derived calls from the 5' RACE reads in MiXCR, one entry per CDR3 protein. The sample records approximately 43,000 distinct CDR3 sequences, roughly 7.1% being singletons. This sample is part of a study of early T cells in non-severe SARS-CoV-2 infection. CDR1 SQVTM and CDR2 ANQGSEA come from the germline V gene. Trimming pared 0 bases from V and 3 bases from J, leaving 3 bases between. The CDR3 spans 12 residues. This clonotype originated in an adult who was a healthcare worker with PCR-confirmed SARS-CoV-2 infection or an uninfected control (not recorded which). This chain connects TRBV29-1 to TRBJ2-1; D call uncertain. The sequencing sample was made of whole blood. The CDR3 sequence: CSVEELYNEQFF. The CDR3 region has the DNA TGCAGCGTTGAAGAACTCTACAATGAGCAGTTCTTC.